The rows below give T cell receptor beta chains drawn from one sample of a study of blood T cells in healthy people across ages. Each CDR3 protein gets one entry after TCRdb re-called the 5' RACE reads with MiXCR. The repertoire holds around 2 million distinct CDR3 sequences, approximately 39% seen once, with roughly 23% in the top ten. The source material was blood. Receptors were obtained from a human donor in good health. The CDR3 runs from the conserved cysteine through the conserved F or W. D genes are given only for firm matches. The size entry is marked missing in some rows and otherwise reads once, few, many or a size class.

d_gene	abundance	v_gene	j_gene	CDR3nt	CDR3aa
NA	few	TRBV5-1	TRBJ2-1	TGCGCCAGCAAAGACTTAGGAGGTCCGAATGAGCAGTTCTTC	CASKDLGGPNEQFF
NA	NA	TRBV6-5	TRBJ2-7	TGTGCCAGCACCTATTCGGACAGAGATGATCTTGGCGAGCAGTACTTC	CASTYSDRDDLGEQYF
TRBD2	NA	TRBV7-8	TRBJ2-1	TGTGCCAGCAGCCCGGGACTAGCGGGGGCCCCGCTCTCCTACAATGAGCAGTTCTTC	CASSPGLAGAPLSYNEQFF
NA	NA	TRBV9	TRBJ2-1	TGTGCCAGCAGCCAACGAGCGCAAGCCTACAATGAGCAGTTCTTC	CASSQRAQAYNEQFF
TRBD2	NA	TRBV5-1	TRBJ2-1	TGCGCCAGCAGCCGTAAACCCGGGACTAGCGGGGGGATCAATGAGCAGTTCTTC	CASSRKPGTSGGINEQFF
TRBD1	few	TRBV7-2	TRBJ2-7	TGTGCCAGCAGCCTGAGAACCGGGACAGGGTTAGACGAGCAGTACTTC	CASSLRTGTGLDEQYF
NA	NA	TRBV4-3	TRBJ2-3	TGCGCCAGCAGCCAAGCTGGATGGGGGGGCACAGATACGCAGTATTTT	CASSQAGWGGTDTQYF
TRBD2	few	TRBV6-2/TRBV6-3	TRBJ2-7	TGTGCCAGCAGTTACCTAGCGGGGTCCTCCTACGAGCAGTACTTC	CASSYLAGSSYEQYF
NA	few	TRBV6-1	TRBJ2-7	TGTGCCAGCAGTGAAGGGGGGAACTACGAGCAGTACTTC	CASSEGGNYEQYF
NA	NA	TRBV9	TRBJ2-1	TGTGCCAGCAGCGTTTTTCCGGGAGGGGGCAGGTTCAATGAGCAGTTCTTC	CASSVFPGGGRFNEQFF
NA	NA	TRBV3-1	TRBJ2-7	TGTGCCAGCAGCCAAGGGCAGGGAATCGGCTACGAGCAGTACTTC	CASSQGQGIGYEQYF
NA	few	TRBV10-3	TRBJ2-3	TGTGCCATCAGTCATAGCTCCCTCACAGATACGCAGTATTTT	CAISHSSLTDTQYF
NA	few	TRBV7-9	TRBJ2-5	TGTGCCAGCAGCCCTGGTAGGGTCCAAGAGACCCAGTACTTC	CASSPGRVQETQYF
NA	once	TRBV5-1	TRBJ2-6	TGTGCCAGCAGCCGGGGTGACGGGGCCAACGTCCTGACTTTC	CASSRGDGANVLTF
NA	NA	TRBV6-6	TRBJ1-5	TGTGTCAGCAGTTACCGGGAGGGGGGAAAGGATCAGCCCCAGCATTTT	CVSSYREGGKDQPQHF
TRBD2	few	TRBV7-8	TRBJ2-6	TGTGCCAGCAGCCCTAGGGGGGTCTGGACTAGCCCTGCCTCTGGGGCCAACGTCCTGACTTTC	CASSPRGVWTSPASGANVLTF
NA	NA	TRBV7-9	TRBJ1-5	TGTGCCAGCAGCTTAGGGACGGGACGCCTCAATCAGCCCCAGCATTTT	CASSLGTGRLNQPQHF
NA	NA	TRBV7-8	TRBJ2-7	TGTGCCAGCAGCTCAACGGTAGGCAGATACGAGCAGTACTTC	CASSSTVGRYEQYF
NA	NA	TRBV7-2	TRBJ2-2	TGTGCCAGCACCGTTACAGGGTTGTTCTCCGGGGAGCTGTTTTTT	CASTVTGLFSGELFF
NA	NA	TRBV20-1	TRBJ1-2	TGCAGTGCTCCTGATGGGGGCTACACCTTC	CSAPDGGYTF
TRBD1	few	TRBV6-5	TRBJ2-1	TGTGCCAGCAGTTTCGGACAGGGGCCTAACAATGAGCAGTTCTTC	CASSFGQGPNNEQFF
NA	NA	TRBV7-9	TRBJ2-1	TGTGCCAGCAGCCCGTCAGATGTCAATGAGCAGTTCTTC	CASSPSDVNEQFF
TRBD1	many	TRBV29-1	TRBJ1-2	TGCAGCGTCAATTTCGTGGGGACAGGGGACGGCTACACCTTC	CSVNFVGTGDGYTF
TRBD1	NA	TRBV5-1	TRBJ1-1	TGCGCCAGCAGCTTGGAAGGGGGCTTGACGAACACTGAAGCTTTCTTT	CASSLEGGLTNTEAFF
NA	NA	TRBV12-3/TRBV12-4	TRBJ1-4	TGTGCCAGCAGCCCGGGGGGAGTACACGAAAAACTGTTTTTT	CASSPGGVHEKLFF
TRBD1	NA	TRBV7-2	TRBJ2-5	TGTGCCAGCACCTTAAATCGGGACAGGGGTGAGACCCAGTACTTC	CASTLNRDRGETQYF
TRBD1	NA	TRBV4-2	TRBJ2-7	TGTGCCAGCAGCCAAGATAACAGGGGGTCCTACGAGCAGTACTTC	CASSQDNRGSYEQYF
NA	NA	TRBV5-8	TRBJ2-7	TGTGCCAGCAGCTTGGATACCGGGTTTACGACCTACGAGCAGTACTTC	CASSLDTGFTTYEQYF
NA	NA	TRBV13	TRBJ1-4	TGTGCCAGCAGCTTACAATCCGTGCCGGATGAAAAACTGTTTTTT	CASSLQSVPDEKLFF
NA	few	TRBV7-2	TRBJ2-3	TGTGCCAGCAGCTTAAATCGGCAGGTCGCAGATACGCAGTATTTT	CASSLNRQVADTQYF
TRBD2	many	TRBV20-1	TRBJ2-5	TGCAGTGCTACGGGGGGCCAAGAGACCCAGTACTTC	CSATGGQETQYF
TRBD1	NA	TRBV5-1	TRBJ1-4	TGCGCCAGCACCCGGGACAGGCTAGCAACTAATGAAAAACTGTTTTTT	CASTRDRLATNEKLFF
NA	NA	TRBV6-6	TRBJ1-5	TGTGCCAGCAGTCCGATGGGGGGAGAGGGGGAACAGCCCCAGCATTTT	CASSPMGGEGEQPQHF
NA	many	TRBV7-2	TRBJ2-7	TGTGCCAGCAGCTTAAGGCGGGGTGTCGAGCAGTACTTC	CASSLRRGVEQYF
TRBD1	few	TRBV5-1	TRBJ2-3	TGCGCCAGCACTCTCTCGGACAGGGTCACAGATACGCAGTATTTT	CASTLSDRVTDTQYF
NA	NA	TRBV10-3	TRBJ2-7	TGTGCCATCAGAACGGACATGAGCTCCTACGAGCAGTACTTC	CAIRTDMSSYEQYF
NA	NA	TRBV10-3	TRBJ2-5	TGTGCCATCAGGGACAACAAAGAGACCCAGTACTTC	CAIRDNKETQYF
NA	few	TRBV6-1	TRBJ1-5	TGTGCCAGCAGTGAAGCCCCAAAGTGGGATGATCAGCCCCAGCATTTT	CASSEAPKWDDQPQHF
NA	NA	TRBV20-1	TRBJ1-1	TGCAGTGCTAGAGTTGCGGGTTTGAACACTGAAGCTTTCTTT	CSARVAGLNTEAFF
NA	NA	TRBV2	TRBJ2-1	TGTGCCAGCAGTGACATCTTGGCGCACAATGGGCAGTTCTTC	CASSDILAHNGQFF
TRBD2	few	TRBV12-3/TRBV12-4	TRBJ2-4	TGTGCCAGCTCGGGGACTAGCGGAAACATTCAGTACTTC	CASSGTSGNIQYF
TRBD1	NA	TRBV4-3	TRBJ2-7	TGCGCCAGCAGCCAAGCCTGGGACAGGGGGTACGAGCAGTACTTC	CASSQAWDRGYEQYF
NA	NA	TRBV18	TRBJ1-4	TGTGCCGGCTCACCGGACATGGGCGAAAAACTGTTTTTT	CAGSPDMGEKLFF
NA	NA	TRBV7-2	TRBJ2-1	TGTGCCAGCAGCTCGACCTACAACAATGAGCAGTTCTTC	CASSSTYNNEQFF
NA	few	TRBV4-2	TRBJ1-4	TGTGCCAGCAGCCAAAAAGTTCCCGAAAAACTGTTTTTT	CASSQKVPEKLFF
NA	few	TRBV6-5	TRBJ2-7	TGTGCCAGCAGGGACGGGGGCGAGCAGTACTTC	CASRDGGEQYF
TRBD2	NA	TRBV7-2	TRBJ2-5	TGTGCCAGCAGCGGAACGGGGGGTCGGGGGGAGACCCAGTACTTC	CASSGTGGRGETQYF
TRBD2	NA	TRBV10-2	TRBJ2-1	TGCACCAGCAGTGACCCCGGACTAGCGGGGAAAGACTCTTCCTACAATGAGCAGTTCTTC	CTSSDPGLAGKDSSYNEQFF
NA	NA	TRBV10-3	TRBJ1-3	TGTGCCATCAGTAGCTCTGGAAACACCATATATTTT	CAISSSGNTIYF
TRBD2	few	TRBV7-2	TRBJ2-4	TGTGCCAGCAGCCCTAGCGGGGGGCGAGTCGCCATTCAGTACTTC	CASSPSGGRVAIQYF
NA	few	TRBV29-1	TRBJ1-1	TGCAGCGTTGAGGAGGCAGCATTACAAGCTTTCTTT	CSVEEAALQAFF
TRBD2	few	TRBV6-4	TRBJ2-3	TGTGCCAGCAGTGACTCAGTCGGGGGGGCAGATACGCAGTATTTT	CASSDSVGGADTQYF
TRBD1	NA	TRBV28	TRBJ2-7	TGTGCCAGCACCCGGACAGGGTCCTTCGAGCAGTACTTC	CASTRTGSFEQYF
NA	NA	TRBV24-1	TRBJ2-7	TGTGCCACCGGTGATCGTCTAACCTACGAGCAGTACTTC	CATGDRLTYEQYF
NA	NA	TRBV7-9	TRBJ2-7	TGTGCCAGTTGGGCGGGCGGTGTCTACGAGCAGTACTTC	CASWAGGVYEQYF
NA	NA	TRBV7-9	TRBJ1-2	TGTGCCAGCAGCTCCTACCTGGACCACTATGGCTACACCTTC	CASSSYLDHYGYTF
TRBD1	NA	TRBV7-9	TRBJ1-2	TGTGCCAGCAGCTTAGGTCCCGGGACAGGAAAAGGACGTTATGGCTACACCTTC	CASSLGPGTGKGRYGYTF
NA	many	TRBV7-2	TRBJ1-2	TGTGCCAGCAGCTTAGTTGCGGGGGCTGTCTATGGCTACACCTTC	CASSLVAGAVYGYTF
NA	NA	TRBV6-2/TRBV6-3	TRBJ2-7	TGTGCCAGCAGTTCATCCGGCAGGAGCTCCTACGAGCAGTACTTC	CASSSSGRSSYEQYF
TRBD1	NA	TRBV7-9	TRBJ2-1	TGTGCCAGCAGCTCCTGGACAGGGGGCTCCTACAATGAGCAGTTCTTC	CASSSWTGGSYNEQFF